Below are 18 T cell receptor beta chains sequenced from a single sample in a study of T cells in localized non-small cell lung cancer. Data came from immunoSEQ multiplex PCR; TCRdb stores just in-frame clones and leaves some out. The table includes around 30,000 clones, roughly 87% detected once. The starting material was peripheral blood, obtained before any cancer treatment. These receptors all stem from a male donor aged 60 or older with stage I lung adenocarcinoma.

This clone was counted only a few times. The chain employs TRBV7-8 and TRBJ1-3; D is possibly TRBD1 (6 bases). The CDR3 has 14 amino acids. The germline V gene encodes CDR1 SGHVS and CDR2 FQNEAQ. V shed 2 bases and J shed 2 bases, with 7 bases lying between them. This CDR3 reads CASSLRGAGNTIYF. In DNA, the CDR3 is TGTGCCAGCAGCTTAAGGGGGGCTGGAAACACCATATATTTT.

V is TRBV30 and J is TRBJ1-5; 7 bases agree with TRBD1. CDR3 length: 14 residues. Germline V CDR1 and CDR2: GTSNPN, SVGIG (reference sequence). The J segment lost 7 bases and the V segment lost 1 base, leaving 7 bases of the junction unmatched. The CDR3 DNA reads TGTGCCTGGAGTGAGGGACAGTCGGGGCAGCCCCAGCATTTT. This codes for CAWSEGQSGQPQHF.

This clone has just one count. This sequence joins TRBV5-1 and TRBJ2-1; 7 bases are a match to TRBD1. CDR1 SGHRS and CDR2 YFSETQ come from the germline V gene. CDR3 length: 13 residues. V lost 4 bases, J lost 6 bases, and 4 bases stayed unmatched. The CDR3 protein is CASSIGQANEQFF. CDR3 DNA: TGCGCCAGCAGCATCGGACAGGCCAATGAGCAGTTCTTC.

The chain joins TRBV7-2 to TRBJ1-3, with D tentatively TRBD1 (6 bases). Germline CDR1 is SGHTA and CDR2 is FQGNSA. V was shortened by 5 bases and J by 4 bases, with 15 bases between the two germline ends. This CDR3 is built from 15 residues. CDR3 residues: CASSIQGEGGNTIYF. In DNA, the CDR3 is TGTGCCAGCAGCATACAGGGAGAGGGGGGAAACACCATATATTTT.

V is TRBV5-4 and J is TRBJ2-5; the match to TRBD2 covers 11 bases. CDR1 and CDR2 (germline): SGHNT, YYREEE (reference sequence). V was clipped by 4 bases and J by 5 bases; unmatched bases: 7. This CDR3 has 15 amino acids. CDR3 nucleotides: TGTGCCAGCAGCGTTAGCGGGGGGGCCGGGGAGACCCAGTACTTC. Encoded protein: CASSVSGGAGETQYF.

The chain couples TRBV4-2 to TRBJ1-1; D gene unclear. Trimming took off 0 bases at V and 12 bases at J, with 5 bases between the two ends. Germline V lookup: CDR1 LGHNA, CDR2 YNFKEQ. The CDR3 loop spans 10 amino acids. CDR3 protein: CASSQERTFF. The CDR3 DNA reads TGTGCCAGCAGCCAAGAAAGAACTTTCTTT.

V gene TRBV2 combines with J gene TRBJ1-6, with TRBD1 identical over 8 bases. The CDR3 has 14 residues. Losses at the gene ends were 3 bases for V and 10 bases for J; bases not matched to a gene: 5. Germline V gene data show CDR1 as SNHLY and CDR2 as FYNNEI. CDR3 sequence reads: CASSDRDRNSPLHF. The CDR3 DNA sequence: TGTGCCAGCAGTGACCGGGACAGGAACTCACCCCTCCACTTT.

V usage is TRBV5-6 and J usage is TRBJ1-6; TRBD1 agrees at 7 bases. This CDR3 is built from 14 residues. The trim removed 2 bases at V and 10 bases at J, leaving 6 bases unmatched. Germline CDR1 SGHDT, CDR2 YYEEEE. Here the CDR3 reads CASSFGRGLSPLHF. DNA of the CDR3: TGTGCCAGCAGCTTTGGAAGGGGGCTGTCACCCCTCCACTTT.

The chain uses TRBV11-3 and TRBJ1-1; D possibly corresponds to TRBD1 (5 bases). V lost 4 bases to trimming and J lost 1 base, with 13 bases between them. CDR1 SGHNT and CDR2 YENEEA come from the germline V gene. The CDR3 contains 15 residues. The CDR3 is CASSSGVGGNTEAFF. In DNA form, the CDR3 reads TGTGCCAGCAGCTCGGGGGTTGGTGGGAACACTGAAGCTTTCTTT.

The gene calls are TRBV23-1 and TRBJ1-5; TRBD1 is a possible D gene (5 bases). TRBV23-1 is an ORF, and what it does is uncertain. The V end lost 7 bases, the J end lost 5 bases, and 15 bases lay between the germline ends. CDR3 length: 14 amino acids. CDR3 loop: CASKYRDRDQPQHF. In DNA form, the CDR3 reads TGCGCCAGCAAGTATCGGGACCGGGATCAGCCCCAGCATTTT.

The rearrangement joins TRBV6-1 to TRBJ2-6, with 7 bases identical to TRBD1. Germline values: CDR1 MNHNS, CDR2 SASEGT. This CDR3 has 17 amino acids. Losses at the gene ends were 4 bases for V and 0 bases for J; bases not matched to a gene: 6. In nucleotides, the CDR3 is TGTGCCAGCAGTGTGGGGACAGTGATCTCTGGGGCCAACGTCCTGACTTTC. This translates into CASSVGTVISGANVLTF.

The rearrangement uses TRBV6-6 and TRBJ2-7; the D gene is possibly TRBD2 (6 bases). The CDR3 extends over 13 amino acids. CDR1 MNHNY and CDR2 SVGAGI come from the germline V gene (reference sequence). The V end lost 6 bases, the J end lost 3 bases, and 12 bases lay between the germline ends. Here the CDR3 reads CASRRDSGYEQYF. In DNA form, the CDR3 reads TGTGCCAGCAGGCGGGACTCCGGCTACGAGCAGTACTTC.

The J gene is TRBJ1-1, the V gene TRBV6-5; D is perhaps TRBD1 (5 bases). The germline V gene has CDR1 MNHEY and CDR2 SVGAGI. The CDR3 contains 13 residues. The V end lost 5 bases, the J end lost 1 base, and 8 bases lay between the germline ends. The CDR3 spells CASSRQRNTEAFF. The CDR3 DNA is TGTGCCAGCAGTAGACAGAGGAACACTGAAGCTTTCTTT.

J is TRBJ2-7 and V is TRBV2; TRBD2 aligns across 13 bases. The CDR3 covers 15 residues. Germline lookup yields CDR1 SNHLY and CDR2 FYNNEI. The V segment lost 6 bases and the J segment 2 bases; nucleotides outside the gene matches: 4. The CDR3 DNA follows: TGTGCCAGCAGGACCGGACTAGCGGGGGCCTACGAGCAGTACTTC. Translating it yields CASRTGLAGAYEQYF.

This clone was recorded once. The chain combines TRBV16 with TRBJ2-7, with TRBD2 matching 7 bases. Per germline, CDR1 KGHSY and CDR2 FQNENV. The V gene end was trimmed by 3 bases and the J gene end by 2 bases; junction bases not matched to a gene: 4. This CDR3 spans 14 amino acids. CDR3 amino acids: CASSQGGTTYEQYF. DNA for the CDR3: TGTGCCAGCAGCCAGGGGGGGACGACCTACGAGCAGTACTTC.

This clone is a singleton in its sample. The chain couples TRBV5-1 to TRBJ1-1, with D possibly being TRBD1 (5 bases). The germline V and J ends were trimmed by 2 bases and 3 bases, with 11 bases remaining between them. Looked up from germline, CDR1 is SGHRS and CDR2 is YFSETQ. The length of the CDR3 is 14 residues. DNA for the CDR3: TGCGCCAGCAGCTTAGGCAGGGTAGACACTGAAGCTTTCTTT. This translates into CASSLGRVDTEAFF. Supplemented by reference TRBV5-1 and TRBJ1-1, the full variable domain reads KAGVTQTPRYLIKTRGQQVTLSCSPISGHRSVSWYQQTPGQGLQFLFEYFSETQRNKGNFPGRFSGRQFSNSRSEMNVSTLELGDSALYLCASSLGRVDTEAFFGQGTRLTVV.

The CDR3 sequence: CASSLEGADYGYTF. The DNA of the CDR3 is TGTGCCAGCAGCTTAGAGGGGGCGGACTATGGCTACACCTTC. The rearrangement joins TRBV11-2 to TRBJ1-2; TRBD1 might be the D (6 bases). There are 14 residues in the CDR3. The germline V gene has CDR1 SGHAT and CDR2 FQNNGV. V was pared by 0 bases and J by 3 bases, with 8 bases between.

The chain uses TRBV6-5 and TRBJ1-1; weak D call: TRBD1 (5 bases). Deletions cut 7 bases from V and 0 bases from J, with 15 bases between. The CDR3 is 15 residues long. Germline-derived CDR1 and CDR2 are MNHEY and SVGAGI. CDR3 sequence reads: CASKSQGGVNTEAFF. Written as DNA, the CDR3 is TGTGCCAGCAAATCCCAGGGTGGGGTGAACACTGAAGCTTTCTTT.